The 25 T cell receptor beta chains listed next were all sequenced from one sample in a study of blood T cell repertoires in COVID-19. Profiling relied on immunoSEQ multiplex PCR, and the TCRdb table lists in-frame clones only, not all of them. Of 65,000 or so clones listed, nearly 80% are singletons. Source material: peripheral blood. The receptors originated from a human donor in a cohort sampled during active COVID-19.

V usage is TRBV9 and J usage is TRBJ1-6; no firm D call. CDR3 size: 17 residues. Trimming shortened V by 0 bases and J by 2 bases, and 12 bases separated the two germline ends. The germline CDR1 and CDR2 sequences are SGDLS and YYNGEE. The CDR3 bases are TGTGCCAGCAGCGTAGGGCCAAGGGAGGCCTATAATTCACCCCTCCACTTT. Its protein is CASSVGPREAYNSPLHF.

This chain links TRBV5-4 with TRBJ1-2; a weak D match, TRBD1 (5 bases). Germline CDR1 is SGHNT and CDR2 is YYREEE (reference sequence). The CDR3 contains 12 residues. Trimming left V 3 bases short and J 8 bases short, with 11 bases between. In nucleotides, the CDR3 is TGTGCCAGCAGCTCCTCTCAGGGCGGCTACACCTTC. Its protein product is CASSSSQGGYTF. Full variable domain (remainder filled in from reference TRBV5-4 and TRBJ1-2): ETGVTQSPTHLIKTRGQQVTLRCSSQSGHNTVSWYQQALGQGPQFIFQYYREEENGRGNFPPRFSGLQFPNYSSELNVNALELDDSALYLCASSSSQGGYTFGSGTRLTVV.

This chain connects TRBV9 to TRBJ2-7, with TRBD2 matching over 7 bases. The CDR3 runs to 16 residues. The V gene end was trimmed by 4 bases and the J gene end by 4 bases; junction bases not matched to a gene: 14. Germline V gene lookup returns CDR1 SGDLS and CDR2 YYNGEE. CDR3 amino acids: CASSITWAGARYEQYF. The CDR3 DNA is TGTGCCAGCAGCATCACCTGGGCGGGAGCTCGGTACGAGCAGTACTTC.

The chain joins TRBV21-1 to TRBJ1-6; the DNA was not compared with TRBD1, the D call given in the table. TRBV21-1 is described as a pseudogene. The CDR3 is made up of 12 amino acids. In DNA, the CDR3 is TGTGCCAGTGGACAGAAAAATTCACCCCTCCACTTT. Its translation: CASGQKNSPLHF.

The V and J genes are TRBV6-1 and TRBJ1-4; 7 nucleotides agree with TRBD1. Per the germline V gene, CDR1 is MNHNS and CDR2 is SASEGT. The trim removed 7 bases at V and 6 bases at J, leaving 8 bases unmatched. The CDR3 is 14 amino acids. The CDR3 DNA is TGTGCCAGCATCCTAAGACAGGGAGATGAAAAACTGTTTTTT. Protein: CASILRQGDEKLFF.

V gene TRBV28 combines with J gene TRBJ1-1; 8 bases match TRBD1. The CDR3 covers 15 residues. Germline V gene data show CDR1 as MDHEN and CDR2 as SYDVKM. J gave up 0 bases and V 3 bases, and 3 bases lay outside the gene matches. The CDR3: CASSLTGAVNTEAFF. The CDR3 nucleotides are TGTGCCAGCAGTTTGACAGGGGCTGTGAACACTGAAGCTTTCTTT.

The rearrangement joins TRBV7-3 to TRBJ1-1; 8 bases line up with TRBD1. The CDR3 has 16 residues. The J segment lost 1 base and the V segment lost 5 bases, leaving 9 bases of the junction unmatched. Germline CDR1 reads SGHTA; CDR2 reads FQGTGA. The CDR3 DNA follows: TGTGCCAGCAGCCCCTCAGGGGGCCCGGGGAACACTGAAGCTTTCTTT. Protein: CASSPSGGPGNTEAFF. The full variable domain, completed using reference TRBV7-3 and TRBJ1-1, is GAGVSQTPSNKVTEKGKYVELRCDPISGHTALYWYRQSLGQGPEFLIYFQGTGAADDSGLPNDRFFAVRPEGSVSTLKIQRTERGDSAVYLCASSPSGGPGNTEAFFGQGTRLTVV.

The CDR3 loop is CASSHYPQDRAKGYTF. The CDR3 DNA sequence: TGTGCCAGCAGCCACTACCCGCAGGACAGGGCTAAGGGCTACACCTTC. The chain joins TRBV16 to TRBJ1-2; 8 bases fit TRBD1. The germline V gene has CDR1 KGHSY and CDR2 FQNENV. The CDR3 is 16 amino acids. Losses at the gene ends were 3 bases for V and 8 bases for J; bases not matched to a gene: 14.

DNA for the CDR3: TGTGCCACCAGTGACGTCAGGGTAGGGGCTGCAACTAATGAAAAACTGTTTTTT. Translating gives CATSDVRVGAATNEKLFF. J is TRBJ1-4 and V is TRBV24-1; a weak D match, TRBD1 (5 bases). CDR1 is KGHDR and CDR2 is SFDVKD in the germline V gene. The V end was cut by 4 bases, the J end by 0 bases, with 17 bases between. The CDR3 is made up of 18 amino acids.

This chain uses TRBV18 with TRBJ2-1; D perhaps matches TRBD1 (6 bases). Germline CDR1 is KGHSH and CDR2 is LQKENI. Trimming cost V 0 bases and J 4 bases, with 10 bases left between them. This CDR3 is 15 amino acids long. CDR3 in amino acids: CASSPPMGAYNEQFF. For the CDR3, the DNA is TGTGCCAGCTCACCACCCATGGGGGCATACAATGAGCAGTTCTTC.

DNA for the CDR3: TGCGCCAGCAGCTTGGAGGGACAGGGGTCCTACAATGAGCAGTTCTTC. Protein product: CASSLEGQGSYNEQFF. The V gene is TRBV5-1, the J gene TRBJ2-1, with 10 bases fitting TRBD1. The CDR3 has 16 amino acids. Germline-derived CDR1 and CDR2 are SGHRS and YFSETQ. After removal of 0 bases from V and 1 base from J, the junction contained 1 base not matched to a gene.

The V gene is TRBV18, the J gene TRBJ2-1; TRBD1 matches at 11 bases. The CDR3 runs 15 residues. V lost 5 bases, J lost 4 bases, and 4 bases stayed unmatched. Germline V gene sequence: CDR1 KGHSH, CDR2 LQKENI. The CDR3 is CASSSGTGGYNEQFF. In DNA form, the CDR3 reads TGTGCCAGCTCATCCGGGACAGGGGGTTACAATGAGCAGTTCTTC.

The J gene is TRBJ2-7, the V gene TRBV7-3; TRBD2 might be the D (5 bases). Germline V lookup: CDR1 SGHTA, CDR2 FQGTGA. The CDR3 runs 14 residues. Between the trimmed V and J ends, which lost 5 bases and 5 bases, there was a span of 16 bases. CDR3 DNA sequence: TGTGCCAGCAGCCCCCGAGCCGGGGTTCACGAGCAGTACTTC. Its protein is CASSPRAGVHEQYF.

CDR3 in amino acids: CASSLGQGPYYEQYF. CDR3 sequence (DNA): TGTGCCAGCAGCTTAGGACAGGGGCCATACTACGAGCAGTACTTC. The rearrangement links TRBV11-2 to TRBJ2-7, with 8 positions matching TRBD1. Per the germline V gene, CDR1 is SGHAT and CDR2 is FQNNGV. There are 15 residues in the CDR3. The junction had 5 bases not matched to a gene; V was cut back by 1 base and J by 3 bases.

This clone was detected ten times or more. The V gene is TRBV27, the J gene TRBJ1-1, with a weak D call TRBD1 (5 bases). Between the trimmed V and J ends, which lost 5 bases and 1 base, there was a span of 11 bases. CDR3 length: 14 amino acids. Germline CDR1 MNHEY, CDR2 SMNVEV (reference sequence). The CDR3 loop reads CASSLMGGNTEAFF. The CDR3 DNA reads as TGTGCCAGCAGTCTAATGGGGGGGAACACTGAAGCTTTCTTT.

The chain is built from TRBV28 and TRBJ1-1, with TRBD1 matching 11 bases. CDR1 and CDR2 from the germline V gene are MDHEN and SYDVKM. The CDR3 is 16 amino acids. V was clipped by 7 bases and J by 3 bases; unmatched bases: 10. The CDR3: CASNPPGQGVYTEAFF. The CDR3 DNA follows: TGTGCCAGCAATCCCCCGGGACAGGGGGTTTACACTGAAGCTTTCTTT.

The J gene is TRBJ1-2, the V gene TRBV5-5; possibly TRBD1 for D (5 bases). Looked up from germline, CDR1 is SGHKS and CDR2 is YYEKEE (reference sequence). This CDR3 region has 14 residues. V was shortened by 6 bases and J by 0 bases, with 12 bases between the two germline ends. The CDR3 DNA sequence: TGTGCCAGCACTTTGACAGCAGCTAACTATGGCTACACCTTC. Translation: CASTLTAANYGYTF.

The V gene is TRBV7-2, the J gene TRBJ1-2; TRBD1 might be the D (6 bases). The CDR3 is 12 amino acids. V gave up 5 bases and J gave up 6 bases, with 10 bases separating them. The germline gives CDR1 SGHTA, CDR2 FQGNSA. In DNA, the CDR3 is TGTGCCAGCAGCCCCTACAGGGATGGCTACACCTTC. As protein: CASSPYRDGYTF. The whole variable domain, filled in from reference TRBV7-2 and TRBJ1-2, reads GAGVSQSPSNKVTEKGKDVELRCDPISGHTALYWYRQSLGQGLEFLIYFQGNSAPDKSGLPSDRFSAERTGGSVSTLTIQRTQQEDSAVYLCASSPYRDGYTFGSGTRLTVV.

This clone has just a few counts. V is TRBV5-1 and J is TRBJ2-2, with 14 bases aligning to TRBD2. The CDR3 sequence is 16 residues long. Germline CDR1 is SGHRS and CDR2 is YFSETQ. J gave up 6 bases and V 4 bases, and 5 bases lay outside the gene matches. CDR3: CASSPGLAGDAGELFF. The CDR3 DNA follows: TGCGCCAGCAGCCCGGGACTAGCGGGAGATGCCGGGGAGCTGTTTTTT.

CDR3 region: CASTDRGSSSPLHF. The CDR3 DNA reads TGTGCCAGCACCGACAGGGGTTCGAGTTCACCCCTCCACTTT. The V and J genes are TRBV6-5 and TRBJ1-6; TRBD1 matches at 8 bases. V dropped 7 bases and J dropped 9; count of bases not matched to a gene: 8. This CDR3 region has 14 residues. Germline V gene data show CDR1 as MNHEY and CDR2 as SVGAGI.

The chain links TRBV5-4 to TRBJ1-2; D gene unclear. V was cut by 4 bases and J by 2 bases, with 12 bases left in between. Germline CDR1 is SGHNT and CDR2 is YYREEE (reference sequence). The CDR3 extends over 14 amino acids. This CDR3 reads CASSLSRLNYGYTF. For the CDR3, the DNA is TGTGCCAGCAGCCTATCCCGGTTGAACTATGGCTACACCTTC.

CDR3 residues: CASSRDSYNQPQHF. For the CDR3, the DNA is TGTGCCAGCAGCCGAGACTCCTACAATCAGCCCCAGCATTTT. This chain connects TRBV5-5 to TRBJ1-5; D is ambiguous. CDR3 size: 14 residues. Trimming took off 4 bases at V and 3 bases at J, with 11 bases between the two ends. The germline gives CDR1 SGHKS, CDR2 YYEKEE (reference sequence).

The rearrangement links TRBV6-5 to TRBJ1-1; D is unresolved. Trimming took off 0 bases at V and 10 bases at J, with 9 bases between the two ends. CDR1 and CDR2 from the germline V gene are MNHEY and SVGAGI. The CDR3 covers 12 residues. The DNA of the CDR3 is TGTGCCAGCAGTTACTCGGCCGGGGTAGCTTTCTTT. It specifies CASSYSAGVAFF.

This sequence joins TRBV7-9 and TRBJ1-2; D is perhaps TRBD1 (6 bases). Germline V gene lookup returns CDR1 SEHNR and CDR2 FQNEAQ (reference sequence). There are 13 residues in the CDR3. V was pared by 5 bases and J by 4 bases, with 11 bases between. The CDR3 here is CASSLQGTYGYTF. The CDR3 nucleotides are TGTGCCAGCAGCCTACAGGGCACCTATGGCTACACCTTC.

J is TRBJ1-1 and V is TRBV14, with TRBD1 identical over 7 bases. V trimming: 5 bases; J trimming: 13 bases; junction bases outside the gene matches: 13. The CDR3 runs 13 residues. Germline CDR1 SGHDN, CDR2 FVKESK. Here the CDR3 reads CASSLDREAALFF. The CDR3 DNA sequence: TGTGCCAGCAGCTTAGACAGGGAAGCGGCGCTTTTCTTT.